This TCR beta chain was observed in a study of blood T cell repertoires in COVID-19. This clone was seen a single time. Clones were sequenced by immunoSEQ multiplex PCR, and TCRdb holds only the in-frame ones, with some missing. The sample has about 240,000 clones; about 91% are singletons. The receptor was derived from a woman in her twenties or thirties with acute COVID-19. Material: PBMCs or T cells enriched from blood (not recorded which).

In DNA form, the CDR3 reads TGTGCCAGCAGCTTAGCGCGGGGGAATGGCTACACCTTC. It codes for CASSLARGNGYTF. The chain carries TRBV11-2 and TRBJ1-2, with a tentative D call TRBD1 (5 bases). Deletions cut 1 base from V and 6 bases from J, with 9 bases between. The CDR3 length is 13 residues. CDR1 SGHAT and CDR2 FQNNGV come from the germline V gene. Full variable domain (rest looked up from reference TRBV11-2 and TRBJ1-2): EAGVAQSPRYKIIEKRQSVAFWCNPISGHATLYWYQQILGQGPKLLIQFQNNGVVDDSQLPKDRFSAERLKGVDSTLKIQPAKLEDSAVYLCASSLARGNGYTFGSGTRLTVV.